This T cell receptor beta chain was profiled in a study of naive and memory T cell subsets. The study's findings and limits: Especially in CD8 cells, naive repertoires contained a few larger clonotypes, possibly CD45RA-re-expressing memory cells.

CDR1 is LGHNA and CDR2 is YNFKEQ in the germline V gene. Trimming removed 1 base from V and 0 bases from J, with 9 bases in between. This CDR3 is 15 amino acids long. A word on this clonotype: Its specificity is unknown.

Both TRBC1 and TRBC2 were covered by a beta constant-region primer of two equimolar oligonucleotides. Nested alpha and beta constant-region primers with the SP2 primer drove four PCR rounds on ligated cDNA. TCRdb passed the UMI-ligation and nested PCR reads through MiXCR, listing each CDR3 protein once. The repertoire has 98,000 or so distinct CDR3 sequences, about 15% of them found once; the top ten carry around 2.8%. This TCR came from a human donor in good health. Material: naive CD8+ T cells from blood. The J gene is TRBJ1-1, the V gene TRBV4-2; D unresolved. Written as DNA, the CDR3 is TGTGCCAGCAGCCAAGGGCGGTTCATGAACACTGAAGCTTTCTTT. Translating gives CASSQGRFMNTEAFF.